These 12 T cell receptor beta chains share one sample of origin, sequenced in a study of CD8 T cells in ankylosing spondylitis. A single record per CDR3 protein comes from TCRdb applying MiXCR to the 5' RACE reads. The sample holds approximately 150,000 distinct CDR3 sequences, approximately 32% seen once. The sequenced material came from synovial fluid, either unsorted or a sorted T cell fraction (not recorded which). These receptor sequences come from a male donor with ankylosing spondylitis.

This clonotype was observed at least ten times. The chain couples TRBV29-1 to TRBJ2-2, with TRBD1 as a possible D gene (6 bases). Per the germline V gene, CDR1 is SQVTM and CDR2 is ANQGSEA. The CDR3 covers 13 residues. V was clipped by 2 bases and J by 6 bases, with 10 bases between them. The CDR3, as DNA: TGCAGCGTTGAATTGGGGGCGGCCGGGGAGCTGTTTTTT. It yields the protein CSVELGAAGELFF.

There are a few counts of this clonotype. The genes are TRBV24-1 and TRBJ2-2; possible D gene TRBD2, 6 bases. V was pared by 1 base and J by 3 bases, with 8 bases between. The CDR3 covers 15 residues. Germline CDR1 reads KGHDR; CDR2 reads SFDVKD. CDR3 DNA sequence: TGTGCCACCAGTGATTTTGAGCGGGACACCGGGGAGCTGTTTTTT. It codes for CATSDFERDTGELFF.

The V gene is TRBV6-5, the J gene TRBJ2-3; 7 nucleotides align to TRBD2. J gave up 6 bases and V 4 bases, and 4 bases lay outside the gene matches. There are 13 residues in the CDR3. Germline V gene sequence: CDR1 MNHEY, CDR2 SVGAGI. Written as DNA, the CDR3 is TGTGCCAGCAGTTTAGCGGGCCGGGATACGCAGTATTTT. Protein: CASSLAGRDTQYF.

The chain couples TRBV7-6 to TRBJ2-2; D possibly corresponds to TRBD2 (6 bases). This CDR3 has 17 amino acids. Trimming removed 5 bases at V and 0 bases at J, with 16 bases between. Germline V gene data show CDR1 as SGHVS and CDR2 as FNYEAQ. The CDR3 nucleotides read TGTGCCAGCAGCAAACGACAAGGAGGGGCGAACACCGGGGAGCTGTTTTTT. Translating it yields CASSKRQGGANTGELFF.

This clonotype has a handful of counts. The chain links TRBV4-1 to TRBJ2-7; TRBD1 matches at 9 bases. This CDR3 is built from 16 residues. V lost 3 bases to trimming and J lost 2 bases; unmatched junction nucleotides: 8. CDR1 and CDR2 from the germline V gene are MGHRA and YSYEKL. DNA for the CDR3: TGCGCCAGCAGCCATACGGACAGGGGATTAACCTACGAGCAGTACTTC. This translates into CASSHTDRGLTYEQYF.

The chain is built from TRBV5-1 and TRBJ2-2; 11 bases agree with TRBD2. V trimming: 2 bases; J trimming: 7 bases; junction bases outside the gene matches: 4. CDR1 and CDR2 from the germline V gene are SGHRS and YFSETQ. The CDR3 runs to 15 residues. DNA of the CDR3: TGCGCCAGCAGCTTCACTAGCGGGGGAGGCGGGGAGCTGTTTTTT. Translation: CASSFTSGGGGELFF.

This clonotype has just a few counts. This chain joins TRBV12-3 or TRBV12-4 and TRBJ2-1; TRBD2 matches at 12 bases. This CDR3 region has 15 residues. Losses at the gene ends were 6 bases for V and 4 bases for J; bases not matched to a gene: 4. The CDR3 is CASRRLAGDYNEQFF. CDR3 sequence (DNA): TGTGCCAGCAGACGACTAGCGGGAGATTACAATGAGCAGTTCTTC.

This clonotype has only one observation. V gene TRBV7-8 combines with J gene TRBJ2-1; 7 positions agree with TRBD2. Trimming took 2 bases from V and 0 from J; bases not matched to a gene: 13. The CDR3 runs to 19 residues. CDR1 and CDR2 (germline): SGHVS, FQNEAQ. DNA for the CDR3: TGTGCCAGCAGCTTAAATTATATTGCTAGCGGTAGCTCCTACAATGAGCAGTTCTTC. Translated: CASSLNYIASGSSYNEQFF.

In its sample, this clonotype was seen many times. The V gene is TRBV20-1, the J gene TRBJ2-6; D gene unclear. The germline V gene encodes CDR1 DFQATT and CDR2 SNEGSKA (reference sequence). V gave up 0 bases and J gave up 3 bases, with 3 bases separating them. The CDR3 loop spans 13 amino acids. CDR3 nucleotides: TGCAGTGCTAGAGATCTTGGGGCCAACGTCCTGACTTTC. Translating gives CSARDLGANVLTF.

The chain carries TRBV28 and TRBJ2-3; D is unresolved. This CDR3 comprises 15 residues. Germline values: CDR1 MDHEN, CDR2 SYDVKM. The V gene lost 4 bases and the J gene lost 0 bases, with 11 bases spanning the gap. DNA for the CDR3: TGTGCCAGCAGTTCGGTTGCCGGGAGCACAGATACGCAGTATTTT. Its protein product is CASSSVAGSTDTQYF.

The chain employs TRBV19 and TRBJ2-1, with D possibly matching TRBD2 (6 bases). The CDR3 sequence is 15 residues long. V lost 4 bases, J lost 4 bases, and 14 bases lay in between. Germline V gives CDR1 LNHDA, CDR2 SQIVND (reference sequence). The CDR3 region is CASSTSGGPYNEQFF. The DNA for the CDR3 is TGTGCCAGTAGTACCTCCGGGGGACCGTACAATGAGCAGTTCTTC.

V gene TRBV20-1 combines with J gene TRBJ2-3, with TRBD2 matching 16 bases. The CDR3 consists of 18 residues. CDR1 and CDR2 from the germline V gene are DFQATT and SNEGSKA (reference sequence). Losses at the gene ends were 5 bases for V and 2 bases for J; bases not matched to a gene: 10. This CDR3 reads CSAPGLAGGPSITDTQYF. Written as DNA, the CDR3 is TGCAGTGCTCCGGGACTAGCGGGGGGGCCGTCTATCACAGATACGCAGTATTTT.